Below are 24 T cell receptor beta chains sequenced from a single sample in a study of shared clonotypes between healthy human individuals. Clones were sequenced by immunoSEQ multiplex PCR, and TCRdb holds only the in-frame ones, with some missing. In the table there are hundreds of thousands of clones, roughly nine tenths of which are singletons. The naive CD8 subset, CD45RO-negative cells positively selected for CCR7, excluded terminally differentiated effector memory CD45RA+ cells. What was sequenced was naive CD8+ T cells sorted from blood. These receptors all come from a man aged 30-40 years in good health.

The J gene is TRBJ2-3, the V gene TRBV10-1; TRBD2 matches at 7 bases. Looked up from germline, CDR1 is WNHNN and CDR2 is SYGVQD (reference sequence). CDR3 length: 14 amino acids. The V gene end was trimmed by 6 bases and the J gene end by 0 bases; junction bases not matched to a gene: 3. The CDR3 region has the DNA TGCGCCAGCAGGGGTAGCGGGAGCACAGATACGCAGTATTTT. Protein product: CASRGSGSTDTQYF.

The chain couples TRBV28 to TRBJ1-5; TRBD1 agrees at 7 bases. After removal of 7 bases from V and 1 base from J, the junction contained 16 bases not matched to a gene. Germline assignment: CDR1 MDHEN and CDR2 SYDVKM. The CDR3 is 18 residues long. CDR3 DNA: TGTGCCAGCATAGGGCCCCGTGCAGGGGGAGGAAGCAATCAGCCCCAGCATTTT. Translation gives CASIGPRAGGGSNQPQHF. Combining the CDR3 with reference TRBV28 and TRBJ1-5 gives the whole variable domain DVKVTQSSRYLVKRTGEKVFLECVQDMDHENMFWYRQDPGLGLRLIYFSYDVKMKEKGDIPEGYSVSREKKERFSLILESASTNQTSMYLCASIGPRAGGGSNQPQHFGDGTRLSIL.

The CDR3 nucleotides read TGTGCCAGCAGTTTTCTAGCGGGAAGCACAGAGACCCAGTACTTC. Its translation: CASSFLAGSTETQYF. The chain employs TRBV28 and TRBJ2-5; TRBD2 aligns across 9 bases. CDR1 is MDHEN, CDR2 SYDVKM, per germline. The ends lost 3 bases at V and 4 bases at J; junction bases unmatched: 6. The CDR3 is 15 amino acids.

V usage is TRBV9 and J usage is TRBJ2-1; possible D gene TRBD1, 5 bases. This CDR3 has 13 amino acids. Germline loops: CDR1 SGDLS, CDR2 YYNGEE. Trimming removed 4 bases at V and 6 bases at J, with 11 bases between. The CDR3 sequence: CASSPSQGNEQFF. The CDR3 DNA is TGTGCCAGCAGCCCGAGCCAGGGCAATGAGCAGTTCTTC.

The genes are TRBV7-9 and TRBJ1-5, with D tentatively TRBD1 (5 bases). The CDR3 runs to 17 residues. Trimming removed 1 base from V and 5 bases from J, with 18 bases in between. Germline V gene lookup returns CDR1 SEHNR and CDR2 FQNEAQ (reference sequence). The CDR3 nucleotides are TGTGCCAGCAGCTTAGTTTTTGGACCGGTAGGGGATCAGCCCCAGCATTTT. Protein product: CASSLVFGPVGDQPQHF.

The chain recombines TRBV27 with TRBJ1-2; D gene ambiguous. This CDR3 spans 16 amino acids. Per germline, CDR1 MNHEY and CDR2 SMNVEV (reference sequence). Deletions cut 2 bases from V and 2 bases from J, with 15 bases between. CDR3 in amino acids: CASSLAAASSNYGYTF. The CDR3 coding sequence is TGTGCCAGCAGTTTAGCGGCGGCTTCCTCAAACTATGGCTACACCTTC.

The gene calls are TRBV6-1 and TRBJ2-3; maybe TRBD2 (5 bases). The V end lost 0 bases, the J end lost 6 bases, and 7 bases lay between the germline ends. Germline loops: CDR1 MNHNS, CDR2 SASEGT. This CDR3 comprises 13 residues. CDR3 bases: TGTGCCAGCAGTGAAGCAAGGAGGGATACGCAGTATTTT. Its protein is CASSEARRDTQYF.

The chain has TRBV7-9 and TRBJ2-5, with D possibly being TRBD2 (5 bases). The CDR3 has 16 residues. In germline, CDR1 is SEHNR, CDR2 FQNEAQ (reference sequence). V was pared by 5 bases and J by 5 bases, with 21 bases between. The CDR3 is CASSLTGGPTAETQYF. The CDR3 DNA follows: TGTGCCAGCAGCCTAACCGGCGGGCCTACCGCGGAGACCCAGTACTTC.

V gene TRBV5-6 combines with J gene TRBJ2-7; TRBD1 aligns across 7 bases. V trimming: 4 bases; J trimming: 0 bases; junction bases outside the gene matches: 16. There are 18 residues in the CDR3. The germline gives CDR1 SGHDT, CDR2 YYEEEE. CDR3 in amino acids: CASSPSGTVYRSSYEQYF. In DNA, the CDR3 is TGTGCCAGCAGCCCTTCCGGGACAGTATACAGGAGCTCCTACGAGCAGTACTTC.

This clone was observed a single time. The CDR3 nucleotides read TGTGCCAGCAGCACATCGACGAATAACGAGCAGTACTTC. Its translation: CASSTSTNNEQYF. V gene TRBV2 combines with J gene TRBJ2-7; the D is unclear. The ends were cut back, 6 bases at V and 5 bases at J, with 14 bases in the middle. Per the germline V gene, CDR1 is SNHLY and CDR2 is FYNNEI. The CDR3 runs to 13 residues. The variable domain in full, completed from reference TRBV2 and TRBJ2-7, reads EPEVTQTPSHQVTQMGQEVILRCVPISNHLYFYWYRQILGQKVEFLVSFYNNEISEKSEIFDDQFSVERPDGSNFTLKIRSTKLEDSAMYFCASSTSTNNEQYFGPGTRLTVT.

V usage is TRBV18 and J usage is TRBJ2-1; D may be TRBD1 (6 bases). Germline CDR1 reads KGHSH; CDR2 reads LQKENI. With 4 bases removed from V and 5 bases from J, the gap between germline ends came to 18 bases. This CDR3 has 16 amino acids. CDR3 coding DNA: TGTGCCAGCTCACGTGGTGGGACATTACCCAACAATGAGCAGTTCTTC. Protein sequence: CASSRGGTLPNNEQFF.

J is TRBJ1-2 and V is TRBV6-5; D ambiguous. The CDR3 runs to 13 residues. Trimming cost V 2 bases and J 5 bases, with 9 bases left between them. Germline CDR1 and CDR2: MNHEY and SVGAGI. As DNA, the CDR3 is TGTGCCAGCAGTTACGGCGACACATATGGCTACACCTTC. Encoded protein: CASSYGDTYGYTF.

J is TRBJ2-7 and V is TRBV27; 11 bases are a match to TRBD2. Trimming cost V 6 bases and J 3 bases; bases outside gene matches: 7. Germline lookup yields CDR1 MNHEY and CDR2 SMNVEV (reference sequence). CDR3 size: 15 residues. CDR3 bases: TGTGCCAGCAGAACCCTAGCGGGAGGATACTACGAGCAGTACTTC. Protein product: CASRTLAGGYYEQYF.

The rearrangement links TRBV11-3 to TRBJ2-7; 7 bases match TRBD2. CDR1 SGHNT and CDR2 YENEEA come from the germline V gene. This CDR3 comprises 12 residues. After removal of 3 bases from V and 7 bases from J, the junction contained 3 bases not matched to a gene. The CDR3 DNA is TGTGCCAGCAGCTTGGGGGGGAATGAGCAGTACTTC. Protein sequence: CASSLGGNEQYF.

Only a few counts were recorded for this clone. DNA of the CDR3: TGCAGCGTTGAACCGGACAGGGGTAGGACAGATACGCAGTATTTT. Its translation: CSVEPDRGRTDTQYF. The chain has TRBV29-1 and TRBJ2-3, with 9 bases lining up with TRBD1. Unmatched junction bases numbered 6, after V lost 2 bases and J lost 3 bases. The CDR3 is made up of 15 amino acids. Germline V gene sequence: CDR1 SQVTM, CDR2 ANQGSEA.

The chain combines TRBV27 with TRBJ2-1; 10 bases line up with TRBD1. The CDR3 sequence is 15 residues long. Germline loops: CDR1 MNHEY, CDR2 SMNVEV (reference sequence). V shed 2 bases and J 6 bases; nucleotides not matched to a gene: 4. The CDR3 DNA reads as TGTGCCAGCAGTTTACGACAGGGGGCCCTCAATGAGCAGTTCTTC. It translates to CASSLRQGALNEQFF.

The gene calls are TRBV7-6 and TRBJ2-3; 11 bases map to TRBD2. The CDR3 consists of 18 residues. Germline lookup yields CDR1 SGHVS and CDR2 FNYEAQ. The V gene end was trimmed by 1 base and the J gene end by 0 bases; junction bases not matched to a gene: 6. The CDR3 is CASSLVRTSGRSTDTQYF. CDR3 in DNA: TGTGCCAGCAGCTTAGTACGGACTAGCGGGCGGAGCACAGATACGCAGTATTTT.

The chain joins TRBV7-9 to TRBJ1-4; D not resolved. The CDR3 length is 15 residues. Between the trimmed V and J ends, which lost 6 bases and 0 bases, there was a span of 11 bases. CDR1 is SEHNR and CDR2 is FQNEAQ in the germline V gene (reference sequence). CDR3 sequence: CASSYQTATNEKLFF. In nucleotides, the CDR3 is TGTGCCAGCAGTTACCAGACTGCAACTAATGAAAAACTGTTTTTT.

This chain uses TRBV9 with TRBJ2-5; D possibly corresponds to TRBD2 (6 bases). CDR3 length equals 15 residues. Trimming took off 4 bases at V and 2 bases at J, with 15 bases between the two ends. Germline values: CDR1 SGDLS, CDR2 YYNGEE. This CDR3 reads CASSLRGGGQETQYF. In DNA form, the CDR3 reads TGTGCCAGCAGCTTAAGGGGAGGCGGGCAAGAGACCCAGTACTTC. The full variable domain, rest sourced from reference TRBV9 and TRBJ2-5, is DSGVTQTPKHLITATGQRVTLRCSPRSGDLSVYWYQQSLDQGLQFLIQYYNGEERAKGNILERFSAQQFPDLHSELNLSSLELGDSALYFCASSLRGGGQETQYFGPGTRLLVL.

J is TRBJ2-7 and V is TRBV5-1; TRBD1 is a possible D gene (6 bases). Germline CDR1 SGHRS, CDR2 YFSETQ. Trimming cost V 4 bases and J 5 bases, with 7 bases left between them. The CDR3 totals 11 residues. The CDR3 DNA follows: TGCGCCAGCAGCCCAGGGGACGAGCAGTACTTC. This encodes CASSPGDEQYF.

This clone occurred once. V is TRBV10-3 and J is TRBJ2-7, with D unclear. The CDR3 has 14 residues. Looked up from germline, CDR1 is ENHRY and CDR2 is SYGVKD. V was cut by 2 bases and J by 0 bases, with 8 bases left in between. CDR3 amino acids: CAISEASHSYEQYF. CDR3 nucleotide sequence: TGTGCCATCAGTGAGGCCAGCCACTCCTACGAGCAGTACTTC.

In this sample, this clone turned up once. The chain combines TRBV29-1 with TRBJ2-1, with D possibly matching TRBD2 (5 bases). CDR3 length: 16 residues. CDR1 and CDR2 from the germline V gene are SQVTM and ANQGSEA. Trimming shortened V by 1 base and J by 0 bases, and 13 bases separated the two germline ends. In DNA form, the CDR3 reads TGCAGCGTTGAAGGGGGTAGGGAGAGCTCCTACAATGAGCAGTTCTTC. Its translation is CSVEGGRESSYNEQFF.

The rearrangement uses TRBV29-1 and TRBJ2-3; D gene uncertain. Germline V gene lookup returns CDR1 SQVTM and CDR2 ANQGSEA. Trimming took 5 bases from V and 9 from J, leaving 15 bases between them. CDR3 length: 12 amino acids. CDR3 DNA sequence: TGCAGCGTTCAAAGTCGGAGACACACGCAGTATTTT. Its translation is CSVQSRRHTQYF.

The gene calls are TRBV5-1 and TRBJ2-2, with TRBD1 matching over 8 bases. J lost 3 bases, V lost 7 bases, and 11 bases had no gene match. Germline V gene data show CDR1 as SGHRS and CDR2 as YFSETQ. There are 16 residues in the CDR3. DNA for the CDR3: TGCGCCAGCCGGAGTGTACAGGGGGTTGACACCGGGGAGCTGTTTTTT. It yields the protein CASRSVQGVDTGELFF.